The clone carrying this T cell receptor beta chain has a handful of counts. Its cognate antigen is unknown. CDR3 length: 15 residues. CDR1 and CDR2 from the germline V gene are LGHNA and YSLEER. The V end lost 0 bases, the J end lost 1 base, and 6 bases lay between the germline ends. The record originates from a study of cytomegalovirus exposure and HLA in healthy donors. Study-wide context: Some 180 million T cells yielded approximately 110 million unique TCR beta sequences in earlier analysis. General study results and limits: DRB1 had the most TCR associations and HLA-C the fewest, a later analysis found, with rates varying by HLA locus. It was taken for granted in presence/absence analyses that sequencing depth across donors was roughly uniform. CMV serostatus was the sole immune exposure information available.

The PCR contained 60 Vbeta and 13 Jbeta primers. The assay was immunoSEQ multiplex PCR, and TCRdb's table has in-frame clones only and misses some. The sample shows 150,000 to 200,000 clones, 70% to 85% of them seen only once. The TCR was taken from a man aged 40-49 years in good health and CMV-seronegative. The specimen was PBMCs. This chain uses TRBV4-3 with TRBJ2-2, with no clear D. Here the CDR3 DNA reads TGCGCCAGCAGCCAAGACCCCGGGAACACCGGGGAGCTGTTTTTT. As protein: CASSQDPGNTGELFF.